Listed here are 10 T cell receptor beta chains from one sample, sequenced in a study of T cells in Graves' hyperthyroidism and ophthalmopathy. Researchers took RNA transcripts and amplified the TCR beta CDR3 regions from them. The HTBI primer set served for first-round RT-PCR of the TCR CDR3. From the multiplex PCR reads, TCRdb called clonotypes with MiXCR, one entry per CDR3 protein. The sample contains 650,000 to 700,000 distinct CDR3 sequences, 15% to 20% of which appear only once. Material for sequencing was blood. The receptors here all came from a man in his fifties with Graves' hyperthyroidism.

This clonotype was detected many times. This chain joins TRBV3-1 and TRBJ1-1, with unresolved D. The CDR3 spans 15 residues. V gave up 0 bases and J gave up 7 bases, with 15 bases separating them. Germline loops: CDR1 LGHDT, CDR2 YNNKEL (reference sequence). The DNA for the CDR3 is TGTGCCAGCAGCCAAGATCGGAGGCCCGGTAGTGAAGCTTTCTTT. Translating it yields CASSQDRRPGSEAFF.

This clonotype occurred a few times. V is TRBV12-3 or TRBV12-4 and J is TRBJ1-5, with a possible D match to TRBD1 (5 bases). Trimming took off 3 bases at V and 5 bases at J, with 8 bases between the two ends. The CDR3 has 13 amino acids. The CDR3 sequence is CASSFGGYQPQHF. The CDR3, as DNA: TGTGCCAGCAGTTTCGGGGGATATCAGCCCCAGCATTTT.

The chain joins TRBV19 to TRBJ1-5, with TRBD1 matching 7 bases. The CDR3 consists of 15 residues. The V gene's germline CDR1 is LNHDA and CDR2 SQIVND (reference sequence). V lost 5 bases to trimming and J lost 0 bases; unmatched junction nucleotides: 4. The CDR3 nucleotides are TGTGCCAGTAGTCGGGACAGCAATAGCAATCAGCCCCAGCATTTT. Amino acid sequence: CASSRDSNSNQPQHF.

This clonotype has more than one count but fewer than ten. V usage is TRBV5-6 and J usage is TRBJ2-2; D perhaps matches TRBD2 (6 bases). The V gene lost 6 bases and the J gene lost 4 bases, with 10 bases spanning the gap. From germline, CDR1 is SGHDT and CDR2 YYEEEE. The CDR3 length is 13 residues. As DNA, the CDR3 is TGTGCCAGCACGCGGCGGGGCACCGGGGAGCTGTTTTTT. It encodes CASTRRGTGELFF.

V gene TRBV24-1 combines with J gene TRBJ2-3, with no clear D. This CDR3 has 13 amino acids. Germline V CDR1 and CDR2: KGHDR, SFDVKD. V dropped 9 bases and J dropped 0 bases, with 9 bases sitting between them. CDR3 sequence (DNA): TGTGCCACCGGGCTAGGAAGCACAGATACGCAGTATTTT. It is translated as CATGLGSTDTQYF.

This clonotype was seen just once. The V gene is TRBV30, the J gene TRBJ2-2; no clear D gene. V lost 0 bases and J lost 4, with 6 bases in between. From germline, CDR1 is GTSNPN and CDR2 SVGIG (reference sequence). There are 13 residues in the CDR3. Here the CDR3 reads CAWSVFLTGELFF. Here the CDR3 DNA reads TGTGCCTGGAGTGTCTTTCTCACCGGGGAGCTGTTTTTT.

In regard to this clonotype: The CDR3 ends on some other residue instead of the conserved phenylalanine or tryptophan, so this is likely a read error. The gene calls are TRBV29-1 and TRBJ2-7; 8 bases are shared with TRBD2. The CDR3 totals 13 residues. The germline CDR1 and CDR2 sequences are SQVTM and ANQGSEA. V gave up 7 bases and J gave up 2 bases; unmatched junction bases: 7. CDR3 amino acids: CSASETSAYEQYI. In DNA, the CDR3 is TGCAGCGCGTCCGAGACTAGCGCCTACGAGCAGTACATC.

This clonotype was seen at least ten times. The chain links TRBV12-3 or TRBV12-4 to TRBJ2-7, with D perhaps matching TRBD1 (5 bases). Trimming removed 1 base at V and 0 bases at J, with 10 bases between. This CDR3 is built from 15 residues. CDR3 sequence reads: CASSLVQGYSYEQYF. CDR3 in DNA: TGTGCCAGCAGTTTAGTCCAGGGCTACTCCTACGAGCAGTACTTC.

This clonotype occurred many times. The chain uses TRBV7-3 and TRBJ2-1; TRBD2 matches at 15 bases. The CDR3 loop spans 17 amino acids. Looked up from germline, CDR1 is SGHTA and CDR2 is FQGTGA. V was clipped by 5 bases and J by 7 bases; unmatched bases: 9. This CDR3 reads CASSLQGGTSGRNEQFF. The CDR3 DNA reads TGTGCCAGCAGCCTTCAAGGGGGGACTAGCGGGAGGAATGAGCAGTTCTTC.

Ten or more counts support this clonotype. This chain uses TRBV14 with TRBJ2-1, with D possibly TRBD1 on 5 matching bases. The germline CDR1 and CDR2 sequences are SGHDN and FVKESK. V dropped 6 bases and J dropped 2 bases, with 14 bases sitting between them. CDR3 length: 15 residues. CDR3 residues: CASRHTTEAYNEQFF. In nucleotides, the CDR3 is TGTGCCAGCAGACACACGACAGAGGCCTACAATGAGCAGTTCTTC.